This T cell receptor (beta chain) was recorded in a study of shared clonotypes between healthy human individuals. Study results and caveats: Donors were few, which limited the genetic and exposure-history diversity represented.

Sequencing was performed with immunoSEQ multiplex PCR; in TCRdb, only in-frame clones are kept and a portion is missing. The sample lists hundreds of thousands of clones; roughly 95% were seen once. As concerns this clone: Its target is unknown.

As defined, naive CD8 cells were CD45RO-negative and positively selected for CCR7, with terminally differentiated effector memory CD45RA+ cells excluded. Between the trimmed V and J ends, which lost 5 bases and 9 bases, there was a span of 5 bases. Looked up from germline, CDR1 is SNHLY and CDR2 is FYNNEI. This CDR3 has 10 amino acids. V gene TRBV2 combines with J gene TRBJ2-1; D uncertain. The material sequenced was naive CD8+ T cells sorted from blood. This TCR came from a woman in her twenties or thirties in good health. CDR3 region: CASSLGEQFF. The CDR3 DNA reads TGTGCCAGCAGTTTAGGTGAGCAGTTCTTC.